This TCR beta chain was documented in a study of T-cell reconstitution after alpha-beta-depleted transplantation in children. Germline lookup yields CDR1 SEHNR and CDR2 FQNEAQ (reference sequence). The CDR3 is 14 residues long. Trimming shortened V by 5 bases and J by 2 bases, and 10 bases separated the two germline ends. Study-wide results and caveats: Two months or so post-transplant, alpha-beta T cells reportedly derived from several hundred expanded graft clones. Some patients' high day-60 TCRbeta diversity was traced to surviving recipient T cells and thymic progenitors. Among T cells one year after transplant, newly produced cells accounted for most counts and diversity.

As regards this clonotype: Its antigen remains unidentified.

A library of TCRbeta sequences, prepared with unique molecular identifiers, was generated. TCRdb processed the PCR reads anew with MiXCR; each CDR3 protein has one entry. The data show 500,000 to 650,000 distinct CDR3 sequences, over 9.5% seen once. This receptor was obtained from a female patient under 10 years old who had a stem cell transplant for aplastic anemia, so the T cells may come from the graft donor. Material: PBMCs, mostly from graft donor cells, obtained 180 days after TCRalphabeta/CD19-depleted stem cell transplant. The chain uses TRBV7-9 and TRBJ1-5; weak D call: TRBD1 (6 bases). CDR3 sequence (DNA): TGTGCCAGCAGCGCCGAGGGGGGCAATCAGCCCCAGCATTTT. Protein sequence: CASSAEGGNQPQHF.